These T cell receptor beta chains were read from a single sample in a study of blood T cell repertoires in COVID-19. TCRdb's table, derived via immunoSEQ multiplex PCR, lists solely in-frame clones and lacks some. Seen here are some 54,000 clones, around 90% observed once, and the top ten hold 2% to 2.5%. The sequencing input was peripheral blood. All receptors come from a man between 60 and 75 years old with acute or convalescent COVID-19. The CDR3 runs from the conserved cysteine through the conserved F or W. The D gene is left open where the match is weak. Clone sizes are given selectively: once, few, many, or a class where the clone is expanded.

clone_size	v_call	j_call	d_call	cdr3_nt	cdr3_aa
.	TRBV5-1	TRBJ1-4	.	TGCGCCAGCAGCCCGGACACTGCAACTAATGAAAAACTGTTTTTT	CASSPDTATNEKLFF
.	TRBV6-2/TRBV6-3	TRBJ2-5	TRBD2	TGTGCCAGCAGTTGGACTAGCGGCCAAGAGACCCAGTACTTC	CASSWTSGQETQYF
.	TRBV7-9	TRBJ1-2	TRBD1	TGTGCCAGCAGCTCCCCCGACAGGGTCGGCTATGGCTACACCTTC	CASSSPDRVGYGYTF
.	TRBV29-1	TRBJ1-1	.	TGCAGCGTTCTACAGGTCCCGAACACTGAAGCTTTCTTT	CSVLQVPNTEAFF
.	TRBV7-6	TRBJ2-2	TRBD2	TGTGCCAGCAGCCCCATCGTAGCGGGAGCGAACACCGGGGAGCTGTTTTTT	CASSPIVAGANTGELFF
.	TRBV7-2	TRBJ1-2	.	TGTGCCAGCAGCCTTGAAACGAGCCAGGGAGGCTATGGCTACACCTTC	CASSLETSQGGYGYTF
.	TRBV19	TRBJ2-3	.	TGTGCCAGTAGTATAGGGACAGATAGGGATACGCAGTATTTT	CASSIGTDRDTQYF
.	TRBV11-3	TRBJ1-2	.	TGTGCCAGCAGCCCAGGGGTCGGCTACACCTTC	CASSPGVGYTF
.	TRBV19	TRBJ2-2	.	TGTGCCAGTAGTACTAGCACGACAACCGGGGAGCTGTTTTTT	CASSTSTTTGELFF
.	TRBV7-9	TRBJ1-5	.	TGTGCCAGCAGCTTAGACGGTAATCAGCCCCAGCATTTT	CASSLDGNQPQHF
.	TRBV30	TRBJ1-2	TRBD1	TGTGCCTGGAGTGTAAACCAGGGGGCATACTATGGCTACACCTTC	CAWSVNQGAYYGYTF
.	TRBV7-2	TRBJ1-6	.	TGTGCCAGCAGCAAATTACGGGGGGAAAATTCACCCCTCCACTTT	CASSKLRGENSPLHF
few	TRBV29-1	TRBJ1-2	.	TGCAGCGTTGTAGCGGCAAACTATGGCTACACCTTC	CSVVAANYGYTF
.	TRBV29-1	TRBJ2-1	.	TGCAGCGTTGAAAAGTCCGGTAGCGGCTTGGGGAATGAGCAGTTCTTC	CSVEKSGSGLGNEQFF
.	TRBV7-2	TRBJ2-6	.	TGTGCCAGCAGGATTCTGAGCTCTGGGGCCAACGTCCTGACTTTC	CASRILSSGANVLTF
.	TRBV9	TRBJ2-3	TRBD1	TGTGCCAGCAGCCTAGGGGGCGGCACAGATACGCAGTATTTT	CASSLGGGTDTQYF
.	TRBV19	TRBJ2-7	.	TGTGCCAGTAGTATAGACGGTAGCGGACTCTACGAGCAGTACTTC	CASSIDGSGLYEQYF
.	TRBV28	TRBJ2-7	TRBD1	TGTGCCAGCAGTTACCCCGGGACAGGGGGCTACGAGCAGTACTTC	CASSYPGTGGYEQYF
.	TRBV28	TRBJ2-1	.	TGTGCCAGCAGTTACGCACACCTCAGCTCCTACAATGAGCAGTTCTTC	CASSYAHLSSYNEQFF
.	TRBV7-2	TRBJ2-3	.	TGTGCCAGCAGCTTAGGTGGAGGGGCGTTTACGCAGTATTTT	CASSLGGGAFTQYF
once	TRBV7-7	TRBJ2-2	.	TGTGCTAGCAGCAAAACAGGGGGGGGCACCGGGGAGCTGTTTTTT	CASSKTGGGTGELFF
.	TRBV3-1/TRBV3-2	TRBJ2-2	.	TGTGCCAGCAGCCCCTATAGACAGAAAGGGGAGCTGTTTTTT	CASSPYRQKGELFF
.	TRBV29-1	TRBJ2-1	TRBD2	TGCAGCGTGGGAGGTAGCGGGAGGACCTATCTCAACTACAATGAGCAGTTCTTC	CSVGGSGRTYLNYNEQFF
.	TRBV29-1	TRBJ1-1	.	TGCAGCGTTGCGGGGATCGAAGCTTTCTTT	CSVAGIEAFF
.	TRBV7-3	TRBJ2-7	.	TGTGCCAGCGGCTTAACTGCTGTCCGGAGCTCCTACGAGCAGTACTTC	CASGLTAVRSSYEQYF
.	TRBV24-1	TRBJ2-3	.	TGTGCCACCAGTGACCCAGACAGCCCATCCACAGATACGCAGTATTTT	CATSDPDSPSTDTQYF
.	TRBV4-1	TRBJ1-3	.	TGCGCCAGCAGCCAAGTCGGTGGGCAGGGGATTCGCTCTGGAAACACCATATATTTT	CASSQVGGQGIRSGNTIYF
.	TRBV4-2	TRBJ2-7	TRBD2	TGTGCCAGCAGCCAATTACTAGCGGGAGGGCAATCCTACGAGCAGTACTTC	CASSQLLAGGQSYEQYF
.	TRBV6-5	TRBJ2-2	.	TGTGCCAGCAGGTTATTGGCGGGAAGCACCGGGGAGCTGTTTTTT	CASRLLAGSTGELFF
.	TRBV27	TRBJ2-1	TRBD2	TGTGCCAGCAGCTTCCCCCCGCCGGGACTAGCGGGAGCTAATGAGCAGTTCTTC	CASSFPPPGLAGANEQFF
.	TRBV18	TRBJ2-2	.	TGTGCCAGCTCACCACCGGGGCAGGGTGACACCGGGGAGCTGTTTTTT	CASSPPGQGDTGELFF
.	TRBV7-3	TRBJ2-3	TRBD2	TGTGCCAGCAGCGGTCAGGGAGCGGGAAATACGCAGTATTTT	CASSGQGAGNTQYF
.	TRBV4-3	TRBJ2-4	.	TGCGCCAGCAGCCAAGAGAGGGGAGGCATTCAGTACTTC	CASSQERGGIQYF